In this sample, the clone carrying this T cell receptor (beta chain) turned up a few times. What it recognizes is unknown. The sample originates from a study of early T cells in non-severe SARS-CoV-2 infection. Study context: Sequencing used unsorted whole-blood bulk RNA, so chains lack pairing.

The CDR3 totals 15 residues. V lost 0 bases to trimming and J lost 0 bases, with 7 bases between them. Germline CDR1 is SGHKS and CDR2 is YYEKEE (reference sequence). Study results and caveats: Comparison of clonotypes with VDJdb favored anti-spike CD8 responses while missing private and CD4 specificities.

Unique molecular identifiers tagged individual cDNA molecules. TCRdb itself ran the 5' RACE reads through MiXCR, one entry per CDR3 protein. The sample has about 25,000 distinct CDR3 sequences, 4.5% to 7% seen once. The chain uses TRBV5-5 and TRBJ1-3; D is ambiguous. The sequence derives from an adult who was a healthcare worker with PCR-confirmed SARS-CoV-2 infection or an uninfected control (not recorded which). The source material was whole blood. The CDR3 sequence is CASSLVALSGNTIYF. The CDR3 DNA reads as TGTGCCAGCAGCTTGGTTGCCCTCTCTGGAAACACCATATATTTT.